These T cell receptor beta chains were read from a single sample in a study of Tregs in tolerant kidney transplant recipients. The data were produced by immunoSEQ multiplex PCR, yet TCRdb's version contains in-frame clones alone and is incomplete. Of about 50,000 clones in the sample, approximately 89% were seen once. The sequences come from CD8+ T cells from blood (PBMCs), collected 12 months after the transplant. The receptor set was obtained from a human patient who received a combined kidney and bone marrow transplant. Some T cells may have come from the graft donor. The CDR3 runs from the conserved cysteine through the conserved F or W. The order of the fields is D gene, clone size, J gene, V gene, CDR3 protein, CDR3 DNA. The D gene is left open where the match is weak. Not all rows give a size; the values are once, few, many and, for expanded clones, a class.

d_call: TRBD1; clone_size: .; j_call: TRBJ1-4; v_call: TRBV27; cdr3_aa: CASSLGPGQGAEKLFF; cdr3_nt: TGTGCCAGCAGTTTGGGGCCGGGACAGGGGGCTGAAAAACTGTTTTTT
d_call: TRBD1; clone_size: .; j_call: TRBJ1-5; v_call: TRBV4-2; cdr3_aa: CASRRGRNQPQHF; cdr3_nt: TGTGCCAGCAGAAGGGGGCGCAATCAGCCCCAGCATTTT
d_call: .; clone_size: once; j_call: TRBJ2-2; v_call: TRBV7-6; cdr3_aa: CASSLVPLANTGELFF; cdr3_nt: TGTGCCAGCAGCTTAGTCCCCCTAGCTAACACCGGGGAGCTGTTTTTT
d_call: TRBD2; clone_size: .; j_call: TRBJ2-7; v_call: TRBV30; cdr3_aa: CAWSLSGGPDEQYF; cdr3_nt: TGTGCCTGGAGCCTTTCGGGAGGGCCCGACGAGCAGTACTTC
d_call: TRBD2; clone_size: .; j_call: TRBJ2-7; v_call: TRBV7-9; cdr3_aa: CASSPRGGQPYEQYF; cdr3_nt: TGTGCCAGCAGCCCTCGGGGGGGGCAGCCCTACGAGCAGTACTTC
d_call: TRBD1; clone_size: once; j_call: TRBJ2-5; v_call: TRBV6-1; cdr3_aa: CASISPGQWEETQYF; cdr3_nt: TGTGCCAGCATCTCGCCGGGACAGTGGGAAGAGACCCAGTACTTC
d_call: .; clone_size: .; j_call: TRBJ1-1; v_call: TRBV5-4; cdr3_aa: CASSSPGQGKMNTEAFF; cdr3_nt: TGTGCCAGCAGCTCCCCCGGTCAGGGGAAGATGAACACTGAAGCTTTCTTT
d_call: .; clone_size: .; j_call: TRBJ2-7; v_call: TRBV5-1; cdr3_aa: CASSFEGGEQYF; cdr3_nt: TGCGCCAGCAGCTTTGAGGGTGGCGAGCAGTACTTC
d_call: TRBD1; clone_size: .; j_call: TRBJ1-1; v_call: TRBV5-6; cdr3_aa: CATAVGTGAEAFF; cdr3_nt: TGTGCCACAGCGGTCGGGACAGGGGCTGAAGCTTTCTTT
d_call: .; clone_size: .; j_call: TRBJ2-7; v_call: TRBV11-1; cdr3_aa: CASTGLSYEQYF; cdr3_nt: TGTGCCAGTACGGGACTCTCCTACGAGCAGTACTTC
d_call: TRBD2; clone_size: .; j_call: TRBJ2-5; v_call: TRBV4-3; cdr3_aa: CASSHGGEGQETQYF; cdr3_nt: TGCGCCAGCAGCCACGGGGGGGAGGGGCAAGAGACCCAGTACTTC
d_call: .; clone_size: .; j_call: TRBJ1-2; v_call: TRBV23-1; cdr3_aa: CASRGLSHYGYTF; cdr3_nt: TGCGCCAGCAGGGGGCTATCCCACTATGGCTACACCTTC
d_call: .; clone_size: once; j_call: TRBJ2-6; v_call: TRBV4-3; cdr3_aa: CASRGSGANVLTF; cdr3_nt: TGCGCCAGCAGGGGGAGCGGGGCCAACGTCCTGACTTTC
d_call: TRBD2; clone_size: .; j_call: TRBJ2-1; v_call: TRBV19; cdr3_aa: CASSIGTRSYNEQFF; cdr3_nt: TGTGCCAGTAGTATAGGGACTAGGTCCTACAATGAGCAGTTCTTC
d_call: TRBD2; clone_size: .; j_call: TRBJ2-2; v_call: TRBV5-3; cdr3_aa: CARSLCGRVQNTGELFF; cdr3_nt: TGTGCCAGAAGCTTGTGTGGGAGGGTTCAGAACACCGGGGAGCTGTTTTTT
d_call: .; clone_size: .; j_call: TRBJ1-1; v_call: TRBV18; cdr3_aa: CASSPVSYTEAFF; cdr3_nt: TGTGCCAGCTCACCAGTGAGCTACACTGAAGCTTTCTTT
d_call: .; clone_size: .; j_call: TRBJ2-1; v_call: TRBV4-1; cdr3_aa: CASSQESGQGYEQFF; cdr3_nt: TGCGCCAGCAGCCAAGAGAGTGGTCAGGGGTATGAGCAGTTCTTC
d_call: .; clone_size: .; j_call: TRBJ1-5; v_call: TRBV15; cdr3_aa: CATSRDRPGRQPQHF; cdr3_nt: TGTGCCACCAGCAGAGATAGGCCAGGGCGACAGCCCCAGCATTTT
d_call: TRBD1; clone_size: .; j_call: TRBJ2-2; v_call: TRBV4-2; cdr3_aa: CASSSGQPYTGELFF; cdr3_nt: TGTGCCAGCAGCTCGGGACAGCCTTACACCGGGGAGCTGTTTTTT
d_call: TRBD1; clone_size: .; j_call: TRBJ2-5; v_call: TRBV7-2; cdr3_aa: CASSLEKLGGLWETQYF; cdr3_nt: TGTGCCAGCAGCTTAGAGAAATTAGGGGGCTTATGGGAGACCCAGTACTTC
d_call: .; clone_size: .; j_call: TRBJ1-2; v_call: TRBV9; cdr3_aa: CASSAVGGTNYGYTF; cdr3_nt: TGTGCCAGCAGCGCCGTGGGGGGAACTAACTATGGCTACACCTTC
d_call: .; clone_size: medium-sized; j_call: TRBJ2-3; v_call: TRBV28; cdr3_aa: CASSLRDNTDTQYF; cdr3_nt: TGTGCCAGCAGTTTACGGGACAACACAGATACGCAGTATTTT
d_call: TRBD1; clone_size: .; j_call: TRBJ1-5; v_call: TRBV6-5; cdr3_aa: CASSMDRNQPQHF; cdr3_nt: TGTGCCAGCAGTATGGACAGGAATCAGCCCCAGCATTTT
d_call: .; clone_size: .; j_call: TRBJ1-6; v_call: TRBV30; cdr3_aa: CAWSVGSSYNSPLHF; cdr3_nt: TGTGCCTGGAGTGTTGGCAGCTCCTATAATTCACCCCTCCACTTT
d_call: .; clone_size: .; j_call: TRBJ1-1; v_call: TRBV2; cdr3_aa: CASKEGETEAFF; cdr3_nt: TGTGCCAGCAAGGAAGGGGAAACTGAAGCTTTCTTT
d_call: .; clone_size: .; j_call: TRBJ1-2; v_call: TRBV9; cdr3_aa: CASSGGTGYGYTF; cdr3_nt: TGTGCCAGCAGTGGGGGGACGGGCTATGGCTACACCTTC
d_call: .; clone_size: .; j_call: TRBJ1-1; v_call: TRBV10-1; cdr3_aa: CASSESYGAGSNTAEAFF; cdr3_nt: TGCGCCAGCAGTGAGTCTTATGGGGCCGGGAGTAACACTGCTGAAGCTTTCTTT
d_call: TRBD1; clone_size: .; j_call: TRBJ2-1; v_call: TRBV5-6; cdr3_aa: CASSWDRGQYNEQFF; cdr3_nt: TGTGCCAGCAGCTGGGACAGGGGGCAGTACAATGAGCAGTTCTTC
d_call: .; clone_size: .; j_call: TRBJ2-7; v_call: TRBV28; cdr3_aa: CASSLWSGEYEQYF; cdr3_nt: TGTGCCAGCAGTTTATGGTCAGGGGAGTACGAGCAGTACTTC
d_call: TRBD1; clone_size: .; j_call: TRBJ2-7; v_call: TRBV19; cdr3_aa: CASTETGTGLYEQYF; cdr3_nt: TGTGCCAGTACCGAAACCGGGACAGGGTTGTACGAGCAGTACTTC
d_call: .; clone_size: .; j_call: TRBJ1-6; v_call: TRBV19; cdr3_aa: CATQAGPGGSPLHF; cdr3_nt: TGTGCCACCCAAGCCGGGCCCGGGGGTTCACCCCTCCACTTT
d_call: .; clone_size: .; j_call: TRBJ2-2; v_call: TRBV25-1; cdr3_aa: CASRHMGSGGELFF; cdr3_nt: TGTGCCAGCAGACACATGGGCAGTGGCGGGGAGCTGTTTTTT
d_call: .; clone_size: .; j_call: TRBJ2-2; v_call: TRBV9; cdr3_aa: CASSVRREQANTGELFF; cdr3_nt: TGTGCCAGCAGCGTTAGACGAGAACAGGCCAACACCGGGGAGCTGTTTTTT
d_call: .; clone_size: .; j_call: TRBJ2-7; v_call: TRBV2; cdr3_aa: CASVNTETYEQYF; cdr3_nt: TGTGCCAGCGTTAACACGGAGACCTACGAGCAGTACTTC
d_call: TRBD1; clone_size: .; j_call: TRBJ2-7; v_call: TRBV27; cdr3_aa: CASSLGDSLYEQYF; cdr3_nt: TGTGCCAGCAGTTTAGGGGACAGCCTATACGAGCAGTACTTC
d_call: .; clone_size: once; j_call: TRBJ1-4; v_call: TRBV5-6; cdr3_aa: CASSLSVGGLVEKLFF; cdr3_nt: TGTGCCAGCAGCTTGTCCGTCGGGGGGCTCGTTGAAAAACTGTTTTTT
d_call: .; clone_size: .; j_call: TRBJ1-1; v_call: TRBV5-4; cdr3_aa: CASIPAVGPKNTEAFF; cdr3_nt: TGTGCCAGCATCCCGGCGGTGGGGCCGAAGAACACTGAAGCTTTCTTT
d_call: .; clone_size: .; j_call: TRBJ2-3; v_call: TRBV7-9; cdr3_aa: CASTISGLTDTQYF; cdr3_nt: TGTGCCAGCACCATTAGCGGACTCACAGATACGCAGTATTTT
d_call: .; clone_size: .; j_call: TRBJ1-1; v_call: TRBV6-4; cdr3_aa: CASSDREVIEAFF; cdr3_nt: TGTGCCAGCAGTGACAGGGAGGTAATTGAAGCTTTCTTT
d_call: TRBD2; clone_size: .; j_call: TRBJ2-5; v_call: TRBV2; cdr3_aa: CASREGTSGRETQYF; cdr3_nt: TGTGCCAGCAGGGAAGGGACTAGCGGACGCGAGACCCAGTACTTC
d_call: TRBD1; clone_size: .; j_call: TRBJ2-1; v_call: TRBV4-3; cdr3_aa: CASSQHTGTASYNEQFF; cdr3_nt: TGCGCCAGCAGCCAACATACCGGGACAGCCTCCTACAATGAGCAGTTCTTC
d_call: .; clone_size: .; j_call: TRBJ2-7; v_call: TRBV7-2; cdr3_aa: CASSFAEGYEQYF; cdr3_nt: TGTGCCAGCAGCTTTGCAGAGGGATACGAGCAGTACTTC
d_call: .; clone_size: .; j_call: TRBJ2-3; v_call: TRBV5-6; cdr3_aa: CASSFGGGSDTQYF; cdr3_nt: TGTGCCAGCAGCTTCGGAGGGGGCTCAGATACGCAGTATTTT
d_call: .; clone_size: .; j_call: TRBJ2-2; v_call: TRBV5-4; cdr3_aa: CASSLLGSGGELFF; cdr3_nt: TGTGCCAGCAGCTTGTTGGGTAGCGGCGGGGAGCTGTTTTTT
d_call: TRBD2; clone_size: .; j_call: TRBJ2-1; v_call: TRBV4-2; cdr3_aa: CASSHPRAGNPYNEQFF; cdr3_nt: TGTGCCAGCAGCCATCCCCGAGCGGGGAACCCTTACAATGAGCAGTTCTTC
d_call: .; clone_size: few; j_call: TRBJ2-1; v_call: TRBV11-2; cdr3_aa: CASESYRVSPNEQFF; cdr3_nt: TGTGCCAGTGAAAGCTACAGGGTTTCCCCTAATGAGCAGTTCTTC
d_call: .; clone_size: .; j_call: TRBJ2-7; v_call: TRBV28; cdr3_aa: CASSPLETVHEQYF; cdr3_nt: TGTGCCAGCAGTCCTCTAGAAACGGTCCACGAGCAGTACTTC
d_call: TRBD2; clone_size: .; j_call: TRBJ2-1; v_call: TRBV6-1; cdr3_aa: CASSTGTSGGNEQFF; cdr3_nt: TGTGCCAGCAGCACCGGGACTAGCGGGGGTAATGAGCAGTTCTTC
d_call: .; clone_size: .; j_call: TRBJ1-2; v_call: TRBV9; cdr3_aa: CASSAGDGYTF; cdr3_nt: TGTGCCAGCAGCGCAGGGGATGGCTACACCTTC
d_call: .; clone_size: .; j_call: TRBJ2-6; v_call: TRBV13; cdr3_aa: CASSLGESWQGSGANVLTF; cdr3_nt: TGTGCCAGCAGCTTAGGCGAAAGCTGGCAGGGCTCTGGGGCCAACGTCCTGACTTTC
d_call: .; clone_size: .; j_call: TRBJ2-7; v_call: TRBV7-9; cdr3_aa: CASSLVGDSYEQYF; cdr3_nt: TGTGCCAGCAGCTTAGTAGGGGACTCCTACGAGCAGTACTTC
d_call: .; clone_size: .; j_call: TRBJ1-2; v_call: TRBV4-3; cdr3_aa: CASSQYRQVTHYGYTF; cdr3_nt: TGCGCCAGCAGCCAATACAGACAGGTTACCCACTATGGCTACACCTTC